This TCR beta chain was obtained from a study of technical replicates of blood from a handful of donors. The CDR3 runs 12 residues. V lost 3 bases and J 4 bases, leaving 3 bases between the germline ends. CDR1 and CDR2 from the germline V gene are SGHNT and YENEEA. The repertoire was sequenced with immunoSEQ multiplex PCR; TCRdb's copy has only in-frame clones and lacks some. The profile covers 70,000 to 75,000 clones, with approximately 95% appearing a single time and 0.25% taken by the ten largest. Sequenced material: T cells isolated from PBMCs. This TCR came from a human donor in good health. The gene calls are TRBV11-3 and TRBJ2-2, with D unclear. The CDR3 loop reads CASSLSTGELFF. The CDR3 bases are TGTGCCAGCAGCTTGAGCACCGGGGAGCTGTTTTTT. Full variable domain (outside the CDR3, taken from reference TRBV11-3 and TRBJ2-2): EAGVVQSPRYKIIEKKQPVAFWCNPISGHNTLYWYLQNLGQGPELLIRYENEEAVDDSQLPKDRFSAERLKGVDSTLKIQPAELGDSAVYLCASSLSTGELFFGEGSRLTVL.